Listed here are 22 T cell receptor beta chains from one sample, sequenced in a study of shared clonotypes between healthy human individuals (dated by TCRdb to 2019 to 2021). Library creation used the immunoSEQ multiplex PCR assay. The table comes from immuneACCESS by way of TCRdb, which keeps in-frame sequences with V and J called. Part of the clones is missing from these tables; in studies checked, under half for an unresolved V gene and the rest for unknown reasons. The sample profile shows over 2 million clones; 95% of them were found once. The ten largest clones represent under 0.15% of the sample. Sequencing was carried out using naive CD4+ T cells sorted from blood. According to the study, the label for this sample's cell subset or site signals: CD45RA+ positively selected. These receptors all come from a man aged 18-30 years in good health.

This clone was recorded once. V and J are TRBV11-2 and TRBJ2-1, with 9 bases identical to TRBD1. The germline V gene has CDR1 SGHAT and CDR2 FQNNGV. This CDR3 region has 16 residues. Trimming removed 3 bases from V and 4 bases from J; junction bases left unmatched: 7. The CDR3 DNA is TGTGCCAGCAGCTTTCTACAGGGGGCTGGGTACAATGAGCAGTTCTTC. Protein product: CASSFLQGAGYNEQFF.

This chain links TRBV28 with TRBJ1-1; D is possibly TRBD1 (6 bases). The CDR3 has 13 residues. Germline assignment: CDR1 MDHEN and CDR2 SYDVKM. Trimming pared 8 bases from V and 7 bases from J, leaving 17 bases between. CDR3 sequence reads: CASFPGGVREAFF. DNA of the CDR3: TGTGCCAGCTTTCCGGGGGGCGTACGTGAAGCTTTCTTT.

CDR3 sequence (DNA): TGTGCCAGCAGCGTAGGAGTCGGGCGGGATGGGAAAAATGAGCAGTTCTTC. This encodes CASSVGVGRDGKNEQFF. This rearrangement joins TRBV9 to TRBJ2-1; TRBD2 is a possible D gene (6 bases). CDR3 length: 17 residues. Trimming took 0 bases from V and 7 from J, leaving 20 bases between them. The germline V gene encodes CDR1 SGDLS and CDR2 YYNGEE.

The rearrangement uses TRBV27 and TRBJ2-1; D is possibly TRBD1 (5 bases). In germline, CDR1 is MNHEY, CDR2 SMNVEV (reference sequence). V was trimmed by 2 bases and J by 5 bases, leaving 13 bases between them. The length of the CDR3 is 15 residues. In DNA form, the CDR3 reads TGTGCCAGCAGTTTACTCCCGCTGACAGACAATGAGCAGTTCTTC. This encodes CASSLLPLTDNEQFF.

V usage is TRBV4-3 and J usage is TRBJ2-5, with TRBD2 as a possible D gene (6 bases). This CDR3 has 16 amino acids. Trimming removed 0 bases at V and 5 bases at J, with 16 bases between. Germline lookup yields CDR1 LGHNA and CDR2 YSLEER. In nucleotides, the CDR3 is TGCGCCAGCAGCCAAGATTTGGTGGGGACTGGGGAGACCCAGTACTTC. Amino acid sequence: CASSQDLVGTGETQYF.

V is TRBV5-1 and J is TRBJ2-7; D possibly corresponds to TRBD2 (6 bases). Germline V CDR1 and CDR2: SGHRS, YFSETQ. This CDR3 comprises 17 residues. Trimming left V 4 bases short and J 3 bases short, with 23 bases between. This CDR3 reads CASSPRVEGGADYEQYF. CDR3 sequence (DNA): TGCGCCAGCAGCCCCCGTGTTGAGGGAGGAGCAGACTACGAGCAGTACTTC.

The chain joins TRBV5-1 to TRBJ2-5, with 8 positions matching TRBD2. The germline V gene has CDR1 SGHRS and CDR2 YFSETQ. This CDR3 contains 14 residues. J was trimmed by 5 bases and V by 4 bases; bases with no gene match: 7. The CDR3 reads CASSETSAPETQYF. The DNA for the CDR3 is TGCGCCAGCAGCGAGACTAGCGCACCCGAGACCCAGTACTTC.

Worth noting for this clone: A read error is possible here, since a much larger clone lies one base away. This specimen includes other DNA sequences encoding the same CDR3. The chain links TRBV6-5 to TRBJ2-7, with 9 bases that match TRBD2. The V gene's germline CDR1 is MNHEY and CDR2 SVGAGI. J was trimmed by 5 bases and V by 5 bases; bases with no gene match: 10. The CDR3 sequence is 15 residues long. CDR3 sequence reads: CASSTAWGLAHEQYF. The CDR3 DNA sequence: TGTGCCAGCAGTACCGCGTGGGGACTAGCTCACGAGCAGTACTTC.

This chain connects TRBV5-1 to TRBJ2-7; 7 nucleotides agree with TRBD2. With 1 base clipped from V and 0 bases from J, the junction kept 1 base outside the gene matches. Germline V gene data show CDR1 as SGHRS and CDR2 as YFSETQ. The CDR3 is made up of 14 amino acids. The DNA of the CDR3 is TGCGCCAGCAGCTTGAGCGGGGACTCCTACGAGCAGTACTTC. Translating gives CASSLSGDSYEQYF.

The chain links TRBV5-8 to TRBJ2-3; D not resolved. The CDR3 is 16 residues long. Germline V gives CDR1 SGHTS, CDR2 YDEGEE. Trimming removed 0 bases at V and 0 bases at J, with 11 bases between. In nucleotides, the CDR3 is TGTGCCAGCAGCTTGGTTTGGCAGGTTAGCACAGATACGCAGTATTTT. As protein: CASSLVWQVSTDTQYF.

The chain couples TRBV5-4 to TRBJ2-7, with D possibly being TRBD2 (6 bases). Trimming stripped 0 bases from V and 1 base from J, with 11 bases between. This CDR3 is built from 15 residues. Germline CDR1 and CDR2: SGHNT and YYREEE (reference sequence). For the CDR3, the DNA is TGTGCCAGCAGCTTGGCTAGCGAGGGATCCTACGAGCAGTACTTC. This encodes CASSLASEGSYEQYF.

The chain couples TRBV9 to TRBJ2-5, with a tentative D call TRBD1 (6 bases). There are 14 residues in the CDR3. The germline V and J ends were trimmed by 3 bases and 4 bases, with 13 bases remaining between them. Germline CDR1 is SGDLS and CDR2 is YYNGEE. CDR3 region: CASSAGTKGETQYF. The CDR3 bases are TGTGCCAGCAGCGCCGGGACAAAGGGAGAGACCCAGTACTTC.

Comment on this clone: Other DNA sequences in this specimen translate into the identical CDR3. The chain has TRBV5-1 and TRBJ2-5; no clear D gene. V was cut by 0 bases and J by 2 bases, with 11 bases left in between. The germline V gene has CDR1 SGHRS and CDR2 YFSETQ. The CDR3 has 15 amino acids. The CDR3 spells CASSLGLAGQETQYF. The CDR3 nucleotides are TGCGCCAGCAGCTTGGGATTGGCAGGACAAGAGACCCAGTACTTC.

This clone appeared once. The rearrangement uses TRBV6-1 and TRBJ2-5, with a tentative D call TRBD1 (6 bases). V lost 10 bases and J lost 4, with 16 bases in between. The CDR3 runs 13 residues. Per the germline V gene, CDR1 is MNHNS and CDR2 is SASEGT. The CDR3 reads CAIGTPGLETQYF. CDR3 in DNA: TGTGCCATCGGGACACCGGGGTTAGAGACCCAGTACTTC.

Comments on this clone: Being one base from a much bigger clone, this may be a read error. CDR3 loop: CSVEGDGYYGYTF. In nucleotides, the CDR3 is TGCAGCGTTGAGGGGGACGGATACTATGGCTACACCTTC. This chain connects TRBV29-1 to TRBJ1-2; D may be TRBD1 (5 bases). Per the germline V gene, CDR1 is SQVTM and CDR2 is ANQGSEA. The germline V and J ends were trimmed by 3 bases and 3 bases, with 11 bases remaining between them. The CDR3 totals 13 residues.

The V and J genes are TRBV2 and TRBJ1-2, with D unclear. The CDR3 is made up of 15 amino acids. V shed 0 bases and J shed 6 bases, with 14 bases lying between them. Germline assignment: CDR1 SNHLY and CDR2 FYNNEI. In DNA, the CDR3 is TGTGCCAGCAGTGAAGCGCGGGCAGAACTTGATGGCTACACCTTC. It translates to CASSEARAELDGYTF.

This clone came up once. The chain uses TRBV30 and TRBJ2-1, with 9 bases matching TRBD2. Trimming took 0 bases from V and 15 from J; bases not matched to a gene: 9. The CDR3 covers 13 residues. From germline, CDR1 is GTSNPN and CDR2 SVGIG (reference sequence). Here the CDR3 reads CAWSVTRREGRFF. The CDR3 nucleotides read TGTGCCTGGAGTGTAACGAGGCGGGAGGGCCGGTTCTTC.

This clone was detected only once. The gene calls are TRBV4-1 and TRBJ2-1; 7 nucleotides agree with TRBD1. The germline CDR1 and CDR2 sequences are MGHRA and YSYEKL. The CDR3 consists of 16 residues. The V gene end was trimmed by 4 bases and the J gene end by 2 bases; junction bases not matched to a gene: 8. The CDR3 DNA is TGCGCCAGCAGCCTAATAGACAGGGAGCCCTACAATGAGCAGTTCTTC. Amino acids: CASSLIDREPYNEQFF.

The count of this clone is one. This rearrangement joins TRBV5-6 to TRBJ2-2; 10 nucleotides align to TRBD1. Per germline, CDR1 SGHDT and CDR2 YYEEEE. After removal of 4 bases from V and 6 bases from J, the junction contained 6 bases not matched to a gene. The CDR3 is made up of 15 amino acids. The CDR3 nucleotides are TGTGCCAGCAGCCAGACAGGGGGCCGCGCCGGGGAGCTGTTTTTT. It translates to CASSQTGGRAGELFF.

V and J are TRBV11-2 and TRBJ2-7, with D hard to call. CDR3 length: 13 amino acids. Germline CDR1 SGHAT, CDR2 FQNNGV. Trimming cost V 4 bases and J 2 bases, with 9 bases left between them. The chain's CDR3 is CASSSQVAYEQYF. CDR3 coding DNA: TGTGCCAGCAGCTCGCAGGTGGCCTACGAGCAGTACTTC. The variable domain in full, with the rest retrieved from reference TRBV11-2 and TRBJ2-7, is EAGVAQSPRYKIIEKRQSVAFWCNPISGHATLYWYQQILGQGPKLLIQFQNNGVVDDSQLPKDRFSAERLKGVDSTLKIQPAKLEDSAVYLCASSSQVAYEQYFGPGTRLTVT.

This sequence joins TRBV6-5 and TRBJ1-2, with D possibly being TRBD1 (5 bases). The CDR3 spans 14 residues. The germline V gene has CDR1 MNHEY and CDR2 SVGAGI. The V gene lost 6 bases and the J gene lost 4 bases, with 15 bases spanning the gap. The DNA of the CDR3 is TGTGCCAGCAGCGACGTGGGGCCACTCTATGGCTACACCTTC. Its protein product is CASSDVGPLYGYTF.

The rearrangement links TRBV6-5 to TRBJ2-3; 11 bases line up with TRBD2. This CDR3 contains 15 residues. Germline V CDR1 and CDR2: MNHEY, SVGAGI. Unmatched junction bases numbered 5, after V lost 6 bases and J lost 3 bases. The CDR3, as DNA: TGTGCCAGCAGCGGAACTAGCGGGAGAACAGATACGCAGTATTTT. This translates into CASSGTSGRTDTQYF.